The rows below give T cell receptor beta chains drawn from one sample of a study of tumor and adjacent non-tumor tissue in lung cancer. TCRdb independently ran MiXCR on the multiplex PCR reads; one entry per CDR3 protein. The sample has 100,000 to 120,000 distinct CDR3 sequences; 84% are singletons. The sequenced material came from lung tumor tissue. The origin of the receptors is a man in his 70s with non-small cell lung cancer. The CDR3 runs from the conserved cysteine through the conserved F or W. Size is omitted from some rows. Given values are once, few, many or a class for expanded clones.

cdr3_aa v_call clone_size j_call
CSVVKFGGMNTGALF TRBV29-1 . TRBJ1-1
CASSSGLYNYGYTF TRBV28 many TRBJ1-2
CASRLVWGAEAFF TRBV12-3/TRBV12-4 . TRBJ1-1
CDSSSKRGPDTEAFF TRBV11-1 . TRBJ1-1
CASSRQGYTDMQYF TRBV11-2 few TRBJ2-3
CASSSSLGTVDTQYF TRBV4-3 once TRBJ2-3
CRAGSYEQYF TRBV29-1 . TRBJ2-7
CVSSSRGGYTF TRBV28 . TRBJ1-2
CASSSQGDQPQYF TRBV6-2/TRBV6-3 . .
CAITRDGYEKYF TRBV6-5 . TRBJ2-7
CASIAGSGNGYTF TRBV6-5 . TRBJ1-2
CANSWTGPHNSPLHF TRBV6-6 once TRBJ1-6
CANPLIPSGWVTEAFF TRBV5-5 . TRBJ1-1
CTSSLAFTSSYEQYF TRBV11-2 . TRBJ2-7
CASGASRRAAGTRELFF TRBV6-2/TRBV6-3 . TRBJ2-2
CASSIWEKLFF TRBV12-3/TRBV12-4 . TRBJ1-4
CARRRTGSETQYF TRBV6-5 . TRBJ2-5
CASSYMGRYSYEKYF TRBV6-2/TRBV6-3 . TRBJ2-7
CANSLFDFRSTIYF TRBV12-3/TRBV12-4 . TRBJ1-3
CATSISGRVAEQETQYF TRBV15 . TRBJ2-5
CASDGLAGVVETQYF TRBV12-3/TRBV12-4 . TRBJ2-5
CASSLATRIDEQFF TRBV11-1 . TRBJ2-1
CASSQQGTGQVETQYF TRBV4-1 . TRBJ2-5
CASNVWGKEELFF TRBV6-1 . TRBJ2-1
CASRQPTNTGELSF TRBV4-3 . TRBJ2-2
CASSSFEQGGIQYF TRBV6-2/TRBV6-3 . TRBJ2-4
CASSYSTGTVYEQYF TRBV6-5 . TRBJ2-7
CVSSRSTGLTYDEQFF TRBV4-1 . TRBJ2-1
CGVEVSGETQYF TRBV29-1 . TRBJ2-5
CTSRTSGSTDTQCF TRBV2 . TRBJ2-3
CASSPYRGLLYKNIQYF TRBV12-3/TRBV12-4 . TRBJ2-4
CASRIPDTEAFF TRBV6-6 . TRBJ1-1
CASSLRVQTTDMQYF TRBV5-1 . TRBJ2-3
CASSETKNIQDF TRBV6-6 . TRBJ2-4
CAAPGRGPGSEQYF TRBV19 many TRBJ2-7
CASSPLTVSVYEQYF TRBV11-3 . TRBJ2-7
CASGHWGLRTGELFF TRBV10-1 . TRBJ2-2
CAGSGGLAGGSLYEQYF TRBV6-1 . TRBJ2-7
CASSHTVTNEKLFF TRBV4-2 . TRBJ1-4
CASSPGRVLSGNNVYF TRBV11-2 . TRBJ1-3
CASSQGVAYGYTF TRBV4-3 . TRBJ1-2
CASSLQSVKTEAFF TRBV6-5 . TRBJ1-1
CASSSSGRATTVGLFF TRBV6-1 . TRBJ2-2
CSCRDKGAEAFF TRBV10-2 once TRBJ1-1
CATGTGRASYNSPLHF TRBV10-3 many TRBJ1-6
CANTEGRRRIEAFF TRBV6-1 . TRBJ1-1
CASNYVVGEQIF TRBV6-2/TRBV6-3 . TRBJ2-1
CTSSRGTSGRTDTQYF TRBV4-2 . TRBJ2-3
CAISQDGISGRGELFF TRBV4-3 . TRBJ2-2
CASSQGQGANTGELFF TRBV12-3/TRBV12-4 . TRBJ2-2
CASSQDGADRGQYIEAFF TRBV4-1 few TRBJ1-1
CTTKRDEQFF TRBV10-3 . TRBJ2-1
CTSSLLQGATLGVTHYF TRBV5-6 . TRBJ2-5
CAGSGGLAGGEQLF TRBV6-5 . TRBJ2-1